The 21 T cell receptor beta chains in this list originate from one sample, sequenced in a study of blood T cell repertoires in COVID-19. Repertoires were generated with immunoSEQ multiplex PCR, while TCRdb's copy carries only in-frame clones and drops some. Altogether 100,000 to 120,000 clones are present, around 76% being singletons, with the ten largest covering around 4%. Sequencing input: peripheral blood. The receptors shown here come from a woman of 80 years or more with acute or convalescent COVID-19.

The chain combines TRBV5-1 with TRBJ2-3; TRBD2 matches 7 bases. Germline V gives CDR1 SGHRS, CDR2 YFSETQ. The CDR3 covers 15 residues. V trimming: 5 bases; J trimming: 0 bases; junction bases outside the gene matches: 6. The DNA for the CDR3 is TGCGCCAGCAGTCCTGGGAGGGCCAGCACAGATACGCAGTATTTT. Translated: CASSPGRASTDTQYF.

The chain is built from TRBV6-5 and TRBJ2-2, with D maybe TRBD1 (5 bases). Trimming took 6 bases from V and 1 from J, leaving 9 bases between them. CDR3 length equals 14 residues. Looked up from germline, CDR1 is MNHEY and CDR2 is SVGAGI. CDR3 nucleotides: TGTGCCAGCAGGTGGCAGGGGAACACCGGGGAGCTGTTTTTT. It yields the protein CASRWQGNTGELFF.

V and J are TRBV2 and TRBJ1-2; no definite D call. This CDR3 comprises 14 residues. Germline CDR1 reads SNHLY; CDR2 reads FYNNEI. Deletions cut 4 bases from V and 10 bases from J, with 19 bases between. CDR3 coding DNA: TGTGCCAGCAGTGGGGAGGCTAGGATAATGGACTACACCTTC. This gives the protein CASSGEARIMDYTF.

This chain links TRBV9 with TRBJ1-2; 7 nucleotides line up with TRBD1. Per germline, CDR1 SGDLS and CDR2 YYNGEE. Losses at the gene ends were 3 bases for V and 8 bases for J; bases not matched to a gene: 10. There are 14 residues in the CDR3. CDR3 DNA sequence: TGTGCCAGCAGCGCCGGAGGGGGCTCTAGAGGCTACACCTTC. This gives the protein CASSAGGGSRGYTF.

V and J are TRBV7-9 and TRBJ2-7; TRBD1 aligns across 8 bases. This CDR3 contains 14 residues. Germline V gene data show CDR1 as SEHNR and CDR2 as FQNEAQ (reference sequence). V shed 5 bases, J shed 4 bases, and the junction held 7 bases outside the gene matches. CDR3: CASSLRDRTYEQYF. The CDR3 DNA reads as TGTGCCAGCAGCCTCCGGGACAGGACGTACGAGCAGTACTTC.

In its sample, this clone was seen many times. Here the CDR3 reads CASSLLAGGNTGELFF. The CDR3 nucleotides read TGTGCCAGCAGCTTACTAGCGGGAGGGAACACCGGGGAGCTGTTTTTT. V and J are TRBV7-2 and TRBJ2-2, with 11 bases aligning to TRBD2. The CDR3 spans 16 residues. The V gene's germline CDR1 is SGHTA and CDR2 FQGNSA. The junction had 0 bases not matched to a gene; V was cut back by 2 bases and J by 1 base.

This clone showed up just once. The V call is TRBV6-1, the J call TRBJ2-2, with TRBD2 matching 10 bases. The CDR3 has 15 amino acids. The J segment lost 5 bases and the V segment lost 3 bases, leaving 3 bases of the junction unmatched. CDR1 MNHNS and CDR2 SASEGT come from the germline V gene. The CDR3 sequence: CASSEVAGGTGELFF. The DNA of the CDR3 is TGTGCCAGCAGTGAGGTAGCGGGGGGTACCGGGGAGCTGTTTTTT.

The chain links TRBV7-2 to TRBJ2-5; D unresolved. There are 14 residues in the CDR3. V was pared by 2 bases and J by 1 base, with 8 bases between. The germline CDR1 and CDR2 sequences are SGHTA and FQGNSA. The CDR3 is CASSLMVRQETQYF. CDR3 sequence (DNA): TGTGCCAGCAGCTTAATGGTGCGCCAAGAGACCCAGTACTTC.

This chain's CDR3 is CASSQEPDSHGNTIYF. In DNA, the CDR3 is TGCGCCAGCAGCCAAGAACCCGACAGCCACGGAAACACCATATATTTT. The gene calls are TRBV4-3 and TRBJ1-3, with D possibly being TRBD1 (5 bases). The germline V gene encodes CDR1 LGHNA and CDR2 YSLEER. CDR3 size: 16 residues. Deletions cut 0 bases from V and 4 bases from J, with 13 bases between.

CDR3 DNA sequence: TGTGCCAGCAGTTACCTAGGACAGAGTTCAGGAAACACCATATATTTT. Translated, it gives CASSYLGQSSGNTIYF. The V gene is TRBV6-5, the J gene TRBJ1-3; D possibly corresponds to TRBD1 (6 bases). Trimming cost V 2 bases and J 4 bases, with 15 bases left between them. The CDR3 length is 16 residues. Germline CDR1 MNHEY, CDR2 SVGAGI.

The chain combines TRBV9 with TRBJ2-5, with 7 bases matching TRBD2. The CDR3 runs 13 residues. Germline CDR1 is SGDLS and CDR2 is YYNGEE. V shed 3 bases, J shed 1 base, and the junction held 0 bases outside the gene matches. CDR3 DNA sequence: TGTGCCAGCAGCGCGGGGGGCCAAGAGACCCAGTACTTC. Protein product: CASSAGGQETQYF.

V gene TRBV7-2 combines with J gene TRBJ2-5, with D possibly TRBD1 on 5 matching bases. Germline CDR1 SGHTA, CDR2 FQGNSA. The CDR3 loop spans 14 amino acids. V was shortened by 5 bases and J by 4 bases, with 14 bases between the two germline ends. CDR3 sequence (DNA): TGTGCCAGCAGCCCCCAGGGTGGTGCAGAGACCCAGTACTTC. Its translation: CASSPQGGAETQYF.

This clone was counted only a few times. The rearrangement links TRBV19 to TRBJ1-1; tentatively, D is TRBD1 (6 bases). The CDR3 extends over 14 amino acids. The V and J ends lost 6 bases and 5 bases respectively, with 16 bases between them. Looked up from germline, CDR1 is LNHDA and CDR2 is SQIVND (reference sequence). The CDR3 loop is CASRVRGAGTEAFF. The CDR3 nucleotides read TGTGCCAGTAGGGTTCGGGGGGCAGGGACTGAAGCTTTCTTT.

This chain links TRBV2 with TRBJ2-2; tentatively, D is TRBD2 (6 bases). The CDR3 covers 14 residues. Germline CDR1 and CDR2: SNHLY and FYNNEI. V lost 5 bases to trimming and J lost 0 bases, with 7 bases between them. CDR3 in amino acids: CASSLAPNTGELFF. The CDR3 region has the DNA TGTGCCAGCAGTCTAGCGCCGAACACCGGGGAGCTGTTTTTT.

The chain employs TRBV19 and TRBJ1-5, with TRBD1 matching 9 bases. Losses at the gene ends were 5 bases for V and 7 bases for J; bases not matched to a gene: 12. CDR3 length equals 16 residues. The germline CDR1 and CDR2 sequences are LNHDA and SQIVND (reference sequence). CDR3 coding DNA: TGTGCCAGTAGTCAGATGACAGGGGGACGAGGACAGCCCCAGCATTTT. It translates to CASSQMTGGRGQPQHF.

This clone showed up just a few times. This chain links TRBV27 with TRBJ1-1; D is unresolved. Germline assignment: CDR1 MNHEY and CDR2 SMNVEV (reference sequence). This CDR3 is 13 amino acids long. The V end lost 2 bases, the J end lost 2 bases, and 6 bases lay between the germline ends. This chain's CDR3 is CASSLTENTEAFF. The CDR3 coding sequence is TGTGCCAGCAGTTTAACAGAAAACACTGAAGCTTTCTTT.

This clone was counted a few times. The chain is built from TRBV5-1 and TRBJ1-6; D remains ambiguous. Germline lookup yields CDR1 SGHRS and CDR2 YFSETQ. CDR3 length: 16 amino acids. V was pared by 3 bases and J by 6 bases, with 16 bases between. The CDR3 bases are TGCGCCAGCAGCTGGACCCCGGGAACCAGTAATTCACCCCTCCACTTT. Amino acid sequence: CASSWTPGTSNSPLHF.

This clone was observed once. The chain uses TRBV6-2 or TRBV6-3 and TRBJ2-7, with D perhaps matching TRBD1 (7 bases). The germline gives CDR1 MNHEY, CDR2 SVGEGT. Trimming shortened V by 5 bases and J by 3 bases, and 26 bases separated the two germline ends. The CDR3 covers 18 residues. The CDR3 protein is CASSAMPSGGRTNYEQYF. DNA of the CDR3: TGTGCCAGCAGTGCCATGCCCTCAGGGGGGAGGACCAACTACGAGCAGTACTTC.

The V call is TRBV5-5, the J call TRBJ1-2; D unresolved. With 4 bases removed from V and 0 bases from J, the gap between germline ends came to 13 bases. Germline loops: CDR1 SGHKS, CDR2 YYEKEE (reference sequence). The CDR3 loop spans 15 amino acids. CDR3 coding DNA: TGTGCCAGCAGCCAATACGACATAGCTAACTATGGCTACACCTTC. This translates into CASSQYDIANYGYTF.

The V gene is TRBV2, the J gene TRBJ1-1; maybe TRBD1 (5 bases). Germline V gene lookup returns CDR1 SNHLY and CDR2 FYNNEI. V lost 6 bases and J 7 bases, leaving 12 bases between the germline ends. The CDR3 is 12 amino acids. The CDR3 nucleotides are TGTGCCAGCAGCGCTACAGGATTTGAAGCTTTCTTT. Translating gives CASSATGFEAFF.

The gene calls are TRBV2 and TRBJ2-3; possible D gene TRBD2, 6 bases. V was clipped by 8 bases and J by 3 bases, with 15 bases between them. Looked up from germline, CDR1 is SNHLY and CDR2 is FYNNEI. This CDR3 is 14 amino acids long. The CDR3 reads CASSRSGVTDTQYF. The CDR3 coding sequence is TGTGCCAGCTCCCGTAGCGGAGTAACAGATACGCAGTATTTT. Combining the CDR3 with reference TRBV2 and TRBJ2-3 gives the whole variable domain EPEVTQTPSHQVTQMGQEVILRCVPISNHLYFYWYRQILGQKVEFLVSFYNNEISEKSEIFDDQFSVERPDGSNFTLKIRSTKLEDSAMYFCASSRSGVTDTQYFGPGTRLTVL.